The clone carrying this T cell receptor beta chain has only a few counts. Its antigen is not identified. These data belong to a study of identical twins. Each CDR3 protein is one row after TCRdb ran MiXCR on the 5' RACE reads. The table shows some 260,000 distinct CDR3 sequences, with 11% to 15% occurring only once. Whole-study results and caveats: Abundant cord blood beta clonotypes carried fewer insertions; memory repertoires showed none. For zero-insertion analyses, partial confounding could come from invariant MAIT and iNKT cells. Compared with models, monozygotic twins showed more out-of-frame TCR alpha sharing.

Germline lookup yields CDR1 MNHEY and CDR2 SVGEGT. The V end lost 7 bases, the J end lost 4 bases, and 12 bases lay between the germline ends. The CDR3 has 13 amino acids. The chain recombines TRBV6-2 or TRBV6-3 with TRBJ2-3; perhaps D is TRBD1 or TRBD2 (5 bases each). The TCR sequence derives from a woman under 30 in good health. The specimen was memory (CD45RO+) T cells sorted from blood. The CDR3 nucleotides are TGTGCCAGCACCGGGACGGTGGCAGATACGCAGTATTTT. Its protein is CASTGTVADTQYF.